Presented here are 21 T cell receptor beta chains from one specimen sequenced in a study of blood T cells in healthy people across ages. A J-beta primer mix and a sample-barcoded 5' primer were used in a second PCR of about 7 to 11 cycles. TCRdb re-called the 5' RACE reads with MiXCR, one entry per CDR3 protein. In the table there are hundreds of thousands of distinct CDR3 sequences, roughly 32% of which are singletons. What was sequenced was blood. These receptors came from an elderly woman in good health.

In its sample, this clonotype was seen a few times. The chain links TRBV6-6 to TRBJ1-4; the D gene is possibly TRBD1 (5 bases). V dropped 4 bases and J dropped 5 bases, with 11 bases sitting between them. This CDR3 is built from 14 residues. Germline CDR1 and CDR2: MNHNY and SVGAGI (reference sequence). The CDR3 here is CASSFGRGNEKLFF. CDR3 sequence (DNA): TGTGCCAGCAGTTTTGGACGGGGGAATGAAAAACTGTTTTTT.

Notes on this clonotype: Since a much larger clone is just one base distant, this may be a read error. The chain couples TRBV9 to TRBJ1-2, with 8 bases lining up with TRBD1. Germline V gives CDR1 SGDLS, CDR2 YYNGEE. The CDR3 sequence is 15 residues long. Trimming took 2 bases from V and 4 from J; bases not matched to a gene: 7. The chain's CDR3 is CASSVRTGSGYGYTF. The CDR3 DNA sequence: TGTGCCAGCAGCGTCCGGACAGGGAGTGGCTATGGCTACACCTTC. The whole variable domain, remainder taken from reference TRBV9 and TRBJ1-2, is DSGVTQTPKHLITATGQRVTLRCSPRSGDLSVYWYQQSLDQGLQFLIQYYNGEERAKGNILERFSAQQFPDLHSELNLSSLELGDSALYFCASSVRTGSGYGYTFGSGTRLTVV.

This clonotype came up many times. The genes are TRBV6-2 or TRBV6-3 and TRBJ1-5; D may be TRBD1 (5 bases). The CDR3 has 15 residues. The germline V gene encodes CDR1 MNHEY and CDR2 SVGEGT. Trimming took off 6 bases at V and 9 bases at J, with 21 bases between the two ends. CDR3 in DNA: TGTGCCAGCAGCCTGTATACGGGGGTGTCTGGGCCCCAGCATTTT. It codes for CASSLYTGVSGPQHF.

Note on this clonotype: A much larger clone lies one base from this, so it may be a read error. The chain uses TRBV6-2 or TRBV6-3 and TRBJ2-1; weak D call: TRBD2 (5 bases). CDR1 is MNHEY, CDR2 SVGEGT, per germline. The CDR3 is 13 amino acids. Trimming stripped 6 bases from V and 13 bases from J, with 19 bases between. The CDR3 loop reads CASSPDFGETQFF. The CDR3 coding sequence is TGTGCCAGCAGCCCGGACTTTGGAGAGACCCAGTTCTTC.

This clonotype was counted many times. The rearrangement joins TRBV21-1 to TRBJ2-3. TRBV21-1 counts as a pseudogene. The CDR3 covers 14 residues. The CDR3 reads CASSKGGETDTQYF. The CDR3 DNA reads as TGTGCCAGCAGCAAAGGTGGCGAGACAGATACGCAGTATTTT.

CDR3 in amino acids: CSARLVGGLAGGEQFF. Written as DNA, the CDR3 is TGCAGTGCTAGATTGGTCGGCGGACTAGCGGGAGGAGAGCAGTTCTTC. The V call is TRBV20-1, the J call TRBJ2-1, with 14 bases aligning to TRBD2. Germline trimming cut 2 bases from V and 10 bases from J; bases unmatched to any gene: 10. Germline-derived CDR1 and CDR2 are DFQATT and SNEGSKA (reference sequence). This CDR3 is built from 16 residues.

At least ten counts were recorded for this clonotype. The chain couples TRBV12-3 or TRBV12-4 to TRBJ2-3, with D possibly being TRBD2 (6 bases). The CDR3 contains 15 residues. Trimming cost V 0 bases and J 3 bases, with 10 bases left between them. The CDR3 loop reads CASSLAPGLTDTQYF. CDR3 DNA sequence: TGTGCCAGCAGTTTAGCCCCGGGACTTACAGATACGCAGTATTTT.

This clonotype was counted many times. The chain links TRBV10-2 to TRBJ1-1; 7 nucleotides match TRBD1. V lost 7 bases to trimming and J lost 3 bases; unmatched junction nucleotides: 8. CDR3 size: 14 residues. Per germline, CDR1 WSHSY and CDR2 SAAADI. The CDR3 protein is CASTPIQGHTEAFF. As DNA, the CDR3 is TGCGCCAGCACCCCCATACAGGGGCACACTGAAGCTTTCTTT.

The table lists this clonotype with many counts. The chain is built from TRBV28 and TRBJ2-7; D not certain. Trimming cost V 2 bases and J 3 bases, with 5 bases left between them. Germline values: CDR1 MDHEN, CDR2 SYDVKM. This CDR3 has 12 residues. The CDR3 region is CASSLRFYEQYF. The CDR3 DNA reads TGTGCCAGCAGTTTACGGTTCTACGAGCAGTACTTC.

This clonotype occurred many times. The gene calls are TRBV6-6 and TRBJ2-4; the D is unclear. Trimming took off 0 bases at V and 8 bases at J, with 11 bases between the two ends. The germline V gene encodes CDR1 MNHNY and CDR2 SVGAGI (reference sequence). CDR3 size: 14 residues. The DNA for the CDR3 is TGTGCCAGCAGTTACTCGACGCTAGAAGACATTCAGTACTTC. It codes for CASSYSTLEDIQYF.

V usage is TRBV20-1 and J usage is TRBJ2-7; no definite D call. This CDR3 has 14 residues. Between the trimmed V and J ends, which lost 0 bases and 0 bases, there was a span of 9 bases. Germline CDR1 and CDR2: DFQATT and SNEGSKA (reference sequence). Here the CDR3 reads CSARDSRISYEQYF. CDR3 nucleotide sequence: TGCAGTGCTAGAGATTCCAGGATCTCCTACGAGCAGTACTTC.

This rearrangement joins TRBV19 to TRBJ2-2, with D perhaps matching TRBD2 (5 bases). Germline-derived CDR1 and CDR2 are LNHDA and SQIVND (reference sequence). The CDR3 runs to 14 residues. Trimming removed 11 bases from V and 5 bases from J, with 18 bases in between. This CDR3 is CAASTGSATGELFF. In nucleotides, the CDR3 is TGTGCCGCTTCCACGGGGTCGGCGACCGGGGAGCTGTTTTTT.

The gene calls are TRBV12-3 or TRBV12-4 and TRBJ2-3, with D perhaps TRBD2 (5 bases). This CDR3 is built from 13 residues. Trimming removed 4 bases at V and 10 bases at J, with 15 bases between. The chain's CDR3 is CASSSLSGVPQYF. The CDR3 nucleotides read TGTGCCAGCAGTTCCCTTTCCGGGGTGCCGCAGTATTTT.

A few counts support this clonotype. The chain uses TRBV4-2 and TRBJ2-3; D remains ambiguous. CDR3 length: 17 amino acids. The ends were cut back, 4 bases at V and 0 bases at J, with 17 bases in the middle. CDR1 and CDR2 from the germline V gene are LGHNA and YNFKEQ. The CDR3 DNA follows: TGTGCCAGCAGCCCCGCCCCAACTTACGGGAGCACAGATACGCAGTATTTT. This gives the protein CASSPAPTYGSTDTQYF.

The V call is TRBV20-1, the J call TRBJ1-4, with TRBD1 as a possible D gene (6 bases). CDR1 DFQATT and CDR2 SNEGSKA come from the germline V gene (reference sequence). This CDR3 contains 13 residues. V was shortened by 3 bases and J by 8 bases, with 13 bases between the two germline ends. This chain's CDR3 is CSASGRGEEKLFF. The DNA of the CDR3 is TGCAGTGCTAGTGGCAGGGGAGAGGAAAAACTGTTTTTT.

On this clonotype: A much larger clone differs from this one at a single base, so this may be a read error. V gene TRBV6-6 combines with J gene TRBJ2-1; 9 bases align to TRBD2. V was clipped by 11 bases and J by 7 bases; unmatched bases: 12. Germline-derived CDR1 and CDR2 are MNHNY and SVGAGI (reference sequence). This CDR3 is built from 14 residues. DNA for the CDR3: TGTGCCGGCCGTAGCGGGGGCGGTCCTAATGAGCAGTTCTTC. It translates to CAGRSGGGPNEQFF.

This clonotype was counted many times. The DNA for the CDR3 is TGCAGTGCTGTCAGGACAGGAGCCAAAAACATTCAGTACTTC. As protein: CSAVRTGAKNIQYF. This chain connects TRBV20-1 to TRBJ2-4; 7 positions match TRBD1. CDR3 length: 14 amino acids. V trimming: 5 bases; J trimming: 0 bases; junction bases outside the gene matches: 4. Per germline, CDR1 DFQATT and CDR2 SNEGSKA (reference sequence).

V gene TRBV29-1 combines with J gene TRBJ2-5; D might be TRBD1 (6 bases). Looked up from germline, CDR1 is SQVTM and CDR2 is ANQGSEA. The ends were cut back, 4 bases at V and 11 bases at J, with 17 bases in the middle. The CDR3 contains 12 residues. The CDR3 sequence is CSVAREGGEQYF. Here the CDR3 DNA reads TGCAGCGTTGCAAGGGAAGGGGGTGAGCAGTACTTC.

The chain employs TRBV7-3 and TRBJ2-2; possibly TRBD1 for D (5 bases). The V gene's germline CDR1 is SGHTA and CDR2 FQGTGA. V lost 1 base and J lost 5, with 11 bases in between. This CDR3 contains 15 residues. CDR3 residues: CASSLNQGQTGELFF. The CDR3 coding sequence is TGTGCCAGCAGCTTAAATCAGGGCCAAACCGGGGAGCTGTTTTTT.

In regard to this clonotype: This may arise from a read error, as a much more abundant clone is one base away. In nucleotides, the CDR3 is TGTGCCAGCAGACACAGCGGGGGGCGAACCTACAATGAGCAGTACTTC. Translated: CASRHSGGRTYNEQYF. This sequence joins TRBV12-3 or TRBV12-4 and TRBJ2-7; 9 bases are shared with TRBD2. The CDR3 runs 16 residues. The trim removed 6 bases at V and 7 bases at J, leaving 16 bases unmatched.

The rearrangement links TRBV19 to TRBJ2-3; D gene uncertain. The CDR3 has 13 amino acids. Trimming took 5 bases from V and 6 from J, leaving 12 bases between them. Per germline, CDR1 LNHDA and CDR2 SQIVND (reference sequence). The CDR3 bases are TGTGCCAGTAGTCGGTCGAGGCGGGATACGCAGTATTTT. It is translated as CASSRSRRDTQYF.